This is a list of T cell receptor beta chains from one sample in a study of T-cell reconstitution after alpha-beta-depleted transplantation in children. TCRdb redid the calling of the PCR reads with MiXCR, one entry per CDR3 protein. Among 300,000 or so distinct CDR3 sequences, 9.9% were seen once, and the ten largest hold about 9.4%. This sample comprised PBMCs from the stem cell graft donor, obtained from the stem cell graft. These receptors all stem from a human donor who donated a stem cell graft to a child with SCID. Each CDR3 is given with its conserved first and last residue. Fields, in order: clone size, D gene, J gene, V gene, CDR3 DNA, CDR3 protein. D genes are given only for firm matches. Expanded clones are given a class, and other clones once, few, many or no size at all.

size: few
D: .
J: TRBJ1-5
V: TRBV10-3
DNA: TGTGCCATCAGTGAGGGGACAACTGACAATCAGCCCCAGCATTTT
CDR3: CAISEGTTDNQPQHF

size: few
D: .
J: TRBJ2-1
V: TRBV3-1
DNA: TGTGCCAGCAGAGAGGAGGTACACAATGAGCAGTTCTTC
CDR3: CASREEVHNEQFF

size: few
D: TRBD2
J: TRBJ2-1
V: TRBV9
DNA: TGTGCCAGCAGCGGGCCCCGACTAGCGGGGGCCGATGAGCAGTTCTTC
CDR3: CASSGPRLAGADEQFF

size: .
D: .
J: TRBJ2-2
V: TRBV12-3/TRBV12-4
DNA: TGTGCCAGCATCTCGAGTCGGGGTAACACCGGGGAGCTGTTTTTT
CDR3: CASISSRGNTGELFF

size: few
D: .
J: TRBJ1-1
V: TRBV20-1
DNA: TGCAGTGCTAGAGAAGACAGGAAGAGAGCTTTCTTT
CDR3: CSAREDRKRAFF

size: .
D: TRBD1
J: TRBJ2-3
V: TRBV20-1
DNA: TGCAGTGCCCATGACAGGGGATGGACAGATACGCAGTATTTT
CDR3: CSAHDRGWTDTQYF

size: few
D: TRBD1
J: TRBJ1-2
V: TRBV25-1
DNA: TGTGCCAGCAGTGAAGGACAGGGCACTGGAGGCTACACCTTC
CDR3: CASSEGQGTGGYTF

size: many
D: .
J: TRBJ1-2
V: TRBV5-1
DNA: TGCGCCAGCAGCTTTGAAGGAACTGGCTACACCTTC
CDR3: CASSFEGTGYTF

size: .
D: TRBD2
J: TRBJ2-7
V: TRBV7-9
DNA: TGTGCCAGCAGCTTAACCAGCGGGGGGATCTACTCCTACGAGCAGTACTTC
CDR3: CASSLTSGGIYSYEQYF

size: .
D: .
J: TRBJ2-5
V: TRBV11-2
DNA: TGTGCCAGCACCAGCTCCGGACAGTACCAAGAGACCCAGTACTTC
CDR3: CASTSSGQYQETQYF

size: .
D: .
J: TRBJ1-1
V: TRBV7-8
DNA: TGTGCCAGCAGCGCGCAGGGACTTGAAGCTTTCTTT
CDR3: CASSAQGLEAFF

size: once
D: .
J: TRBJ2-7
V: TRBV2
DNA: TGTGCCAGCGGACTTGTACTATCCTACGAGCAGTACTTC
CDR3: CASGLVLSYEQYF

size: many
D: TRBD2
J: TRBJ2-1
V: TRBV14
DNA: TGTGCCAGCAGCCGAGGACTAGCGACCAATGAGCAGTTCTTC
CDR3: CASSRGLATNEQFF

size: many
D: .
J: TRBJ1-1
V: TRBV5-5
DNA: TGTGCCAGCAGCGGACACAGGGAGGGCACTGAAGCTTTCTTT
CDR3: CASSGHREGTEAFF

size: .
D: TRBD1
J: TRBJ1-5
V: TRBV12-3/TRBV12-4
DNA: TGTGCCAGCAGTTTAGCGGGGACAGAGGGTCAGCCCCAGCATTTT
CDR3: CASSLAGTEGQPQHF

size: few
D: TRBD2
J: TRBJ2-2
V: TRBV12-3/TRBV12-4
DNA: TGTGCCAGCAGCCCCGGACTAGCTGAGAAGACCGGGGAGCTGTTTTTT
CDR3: CASSPGLAEKTGELFF

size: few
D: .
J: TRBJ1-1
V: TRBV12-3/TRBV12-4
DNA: TGTGCCAGCAGGCAGGAGATTTCTGAAGCTTTCTTT
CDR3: CASRQEISEAFF

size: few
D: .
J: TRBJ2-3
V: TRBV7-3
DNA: TGTGCCAGCAGCCCGGGGGTGGGGAATACAGATACGCAGTATTTT
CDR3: CASSPGVGNTDTQYF

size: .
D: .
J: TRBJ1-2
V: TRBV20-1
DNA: TGCAGTGCTAGTGGTTCAGAGACTAACTATGGCTACACCTTC
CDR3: CSASGSETNYGYTF

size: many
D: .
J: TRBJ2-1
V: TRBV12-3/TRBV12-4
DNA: TGTGCCAGCAGTTTAAGTGGGGCGATCTACAATGAGCAGTTCTTC
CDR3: CASSLSGAIYNEQFF